This TCR beta chain was retrieved from a study of T-cell reconstitution after alpha-beta-depleted transplantation in children. There are many counts of this clonotype. Construction of the TCRbeta library involved unique molecular identifiers. TCRdb itself ran the PCR reads through MiXCR, one entry per CDR3 protein. The table includes roughly 200,000 distinct CDR3 sequences, 8% to 9.5% detected once. Germline V gene lookup returns CDR1 SQVTM and CDR2 ANQGSEA. Trimming left V 3 bases short and J 9 bases short, with 3 bases between. This CDR3 has 9 residues. The chain combines TRBV29-1 with TRBJ2-1; D remains unclear. Sequencing was performed on PBMCs from the stem cell graft donor, taken from the stem cell graft. The sequence derives from a human donor who donated a stem cell graft to a child with acute lymphoblastic leukemia. As DNA, the CDR3 is TGCAGCGTTGAGTCTGAGCAGTTCTTC. Its translation is CSVESEQFF.